Listed below are T cell receptor beta chains from one sample, sequenced in a study of OX40 agonist ivuxolimab in advanced cancers. Generated by immunoSEQ multiplex PCR, the TCRdb table keeps only in-frame clones and is missing some. The sample carries tens of thousands of clones, under 80% recorded once. Material: CD4+ or CD8+ T cells sorted from blood, obtained in a trial of the OX40 agonist ivuxolimab. The receptors were gathered from an adult with an advanced solid tumor such as melanoma, head and neck, liver or kidney cancer. CDR3s include the opening cysteine and the closing phenylalanine or tryptophan. A D gene is named only where the DNA matches it firmly. Size tells how often a clone was seen (once, few, many) or the class of an expanded clone, and some rows leave it out.

clone size: -; J gene: TRBJ1-1; D gene: TRBD1; V gene: TRBV11-2; CDR3 DNA: TGTGCCAGCAGCTTAGAAAGACAGGGGATCTCTGAAGCTTTCTTT; CDR3 protein: CASSLERQGISEAFF
clone size: once; J gene: TRBJ1-6; D gene: -; V gene: TRBV7-2; CDR3 DNA: TGTGCCAGCAGCTTAGGGGGTTCTTCACCCCTCCACTTT; CDR3 protein: CASSLGGSSPLHF
clone size: -; J gene: TRBJ2-7; D gene: -; V gene: TRBV5-1; CDR3 DNA: TGCGCCAGCAGCTTCGGACAGAGGAGCTCGGACGAGCAGTACTTC; CDR3 protein: CASSFGQRSSDEQYF
clone size: -; J gene: TRBJ1-5; D gene: TRBD1; V gene: TRBV4-1; CDR3 DNA: TGCGCCAGCAGCCAAGTAGGGACAGCCGGTCATCAGCCCCAGCATTTT; CDR3 protein: CASSQVGTAGHQPQHF
clone size: -; J gene: TRBJ2-7; D gene: -; V gene: TRBV4-2; CDR3 DNA: TGTGCCAGCAGCCAAGCCGGGTACGAGCAGTACTTC; CDR3 protein: CASSQAGYEQYF
clone size: -; J gene: TRBJ2-5; D gene: -; V gene: TRBV7-2; CDR3 DNA: TGTGCCAGCAGCTTAGGTGCAGGAGAGACCCAGTACTTC; CDR3 protein: CASSLGAGETQYF
clone size: few; J gene: TRBJ1-4; D gene: TRBD1; V gene: TRBV6-5; CDR3 DNA: TGTGCCAGCAGTCCCACGACAGGGGGTGAAAAACTGTTTTTT; CDR3 protein: CASSPTTGGEKLFF
clone size: -; J gene: TRBJ1-6; D gene: TRBD1; V gene: TRBV29-1; CDR3 DNA: TGCAGCGCCCGGACAGGGTTGGATTCACCCCTCCACTTT; CDR3 protein: CSARTGLDSPLHF
clone size: -; J gene: TRBJ1-4; D gene: -; V gene: TRBV5-1; CDR3 DNA: TGCGCCAGCAGCTCGTGGACAGCCGGCAATGAAAAACTGTTTTTT; CDR3 protein: CASSSWTAGNEKLFF
clone size: -; J gene: TRBJ2-2; D gene: TRBD1; V gene: TRBV18; CDR3 DNA: TGTGCCAGCTCAAGGGACAGGGGCACCGGGGAGCTGTTTTTT; CDR3 protein: CASSRDRGTGELFF